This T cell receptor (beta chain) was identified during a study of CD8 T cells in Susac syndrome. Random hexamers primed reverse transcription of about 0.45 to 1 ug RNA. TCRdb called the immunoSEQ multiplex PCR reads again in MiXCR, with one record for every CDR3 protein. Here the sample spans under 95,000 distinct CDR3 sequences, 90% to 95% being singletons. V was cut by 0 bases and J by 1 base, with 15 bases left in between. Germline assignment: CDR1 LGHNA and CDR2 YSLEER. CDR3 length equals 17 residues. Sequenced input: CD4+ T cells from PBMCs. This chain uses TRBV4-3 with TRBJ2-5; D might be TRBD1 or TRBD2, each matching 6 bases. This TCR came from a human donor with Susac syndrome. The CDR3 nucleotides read TGCGCCAGCAGCCAAGATGGAGGGGGATTAGTCCAAGAGACCCAGTACTTC. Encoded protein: CASSQDGGGLVQETQYF.